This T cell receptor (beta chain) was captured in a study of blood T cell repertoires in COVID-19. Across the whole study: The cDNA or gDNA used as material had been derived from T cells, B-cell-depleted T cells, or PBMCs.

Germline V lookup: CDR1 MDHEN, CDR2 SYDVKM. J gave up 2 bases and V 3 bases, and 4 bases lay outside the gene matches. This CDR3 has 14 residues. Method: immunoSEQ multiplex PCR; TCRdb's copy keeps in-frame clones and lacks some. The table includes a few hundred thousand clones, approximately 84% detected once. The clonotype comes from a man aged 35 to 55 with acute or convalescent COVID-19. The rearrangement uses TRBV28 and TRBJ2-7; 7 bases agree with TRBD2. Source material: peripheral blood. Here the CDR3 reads CASSFLADTYEQYF. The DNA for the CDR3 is TGTGCCAGCAGTTTCCTAGCGGATACCTACGAGCAGTACTTC.